This entry lists 8 T cell receptor beta chains sequenced from one sample in a study of cytomegalovirus exposure and HLA in healthy donors. The PCR made use of 60 Vbeta and 13 Jbeta primers. TCRdb keeps only in-frame clones here, not all; method: immunoSEQ multiplex PCR. Of roughly 150,000 clones in the sample, roughly 80% were seen once. The sequencing sample was made of PBMCs. The receptors come from a man between 18 and 35 years old in good health and CMV-seropositive.

The chain has TRBV5-1 and TRBJ2-7, with 11 bases lining up with TRBD2. V lost 4 bases, J lost 5 bases, and 8 bases stayed unmatched. The CDR3 runs to 15 residues. Germline CDR1 and CDR2: SGHRS and YFSETQ. The CDR3 spells CASSHSGRAFDEQYF. CDR3 sequence (DNA): TGCGCCAGCAGCCATAGCGGGAGGGCCTTCGACGAGCAGTACTTC.

This clone came up a few times. The gene calls are TRBV10-3 and TRBJ1-4, with no clear D. The CDR3 sequence is 15 residues long. Per the germline V gene, CDR1 is ENHRY and CDR2 is SYGVKD. Deletions cut 3 bases from V and 7 bases from J, with 15 bases between. CDR3 in DNA: TGTGCCATCAGTGATAATCCGCAGGACTTTGAAAAACTGTTTTTT. As protein: CAISDNPQDFEKLFF.

CDR3 coding DNA: TGCACCAGCAGCCAAGCTGGGCTAGCGCCCACAGATACGCAGTATTTT. Protein: CTSSQAGLAPTDTQYF. This chain uses TRBV1 with TRBJ2-3; the table's D call, TRBD2, was not checked against the DNA. TRBV1 corresponds to a pseudogene. CDR3 length equals 16 residues.

As concerns this clone: It differs at one base from a far larger clone, so likely a read error. The chain uses TRBV30 and TRBJ1-1; possibly TRBD1 for D (6 bases). Germline V gene data show CDR1 as GTSNPN and CDR2 as SVGIG (reference sequence). The CDR3 contains 11 residues. V lost 4 bases and J lost 7, with 10 bases in between. The DNA for the CDR3 is TGTGCCTGGACCCAAGGGGGTGAAGCTTTCTTT. The encoded protein is CAWTQGGEAFF.

The chain is built from TRBV27 and TRBJ2-3, with 8 bases fitting TRBD1. The CDR3 consists of 15 residues. Germline V gene sequence: CDR1 MNHEY, CDR2 SMNVEV (reference sequence). With 5 bases clipped from V and 4 bases from J, the junction kept 8 bases outside the gene matches. CDR3 protein: CASSRQGMGSDTQYF. As DNA, the CDR3 is TGTGCCAGCAGTCGACAGGGGATGGGTTCAGATACGCAGTATTTT.

This clone came up once. The gene calls are TRBV15 and TRBJ1-4, with 8 nucleotides matching TRBD1. The CDR3 is 18 residues long. Unmatched junction bases numbered 22, after V lost 4 bases and J lost 12 bases. Germline loops: CDR1 LNHNV, CDR2 YYDKDF (reference sequence). CDR3 loop: CATSNIPRSQGGPGELFF. The CDR3 coding sequence is TGTGCCACCAGCAATATACCTCGCTCACAGGGGGGCCCTGGAGAACTGTTTTTT.

Written as DNA, the CDR3 is TGTGCCATCAGTCCGGGACTAGCGGAGAAAAGCTCCTACGAGCAGTACTTC. Protein product: CAISPGLAEKSSYEQYF. The V and J genes are TRBV10-3 and TRBJ2-7, with 11 positions matching TRBD2. Looked up from germline, CDR1 is ENHRY and CDR2 is SYGVKD. V was pared by 5 bases and J by 0 bases, with 9 bases of the junction left unmatched. The CDR3 runs 17 residues.

The chain couples TRBV27 to TRBJ2-3; D is undetermined. The ends were cut back, 10 bases at V and 6 bases at J, with 11 bases in the middle. The germline V gene has CDR1 MNHEY and CDR2 SMNVEV (reference sequence). The length of the CDR3 is 11 residues. CDR3 in DNA: TGTGCCACCCTGGCGGCGGATACGCAGTATTTT. It specifies CATLAADTQYF.